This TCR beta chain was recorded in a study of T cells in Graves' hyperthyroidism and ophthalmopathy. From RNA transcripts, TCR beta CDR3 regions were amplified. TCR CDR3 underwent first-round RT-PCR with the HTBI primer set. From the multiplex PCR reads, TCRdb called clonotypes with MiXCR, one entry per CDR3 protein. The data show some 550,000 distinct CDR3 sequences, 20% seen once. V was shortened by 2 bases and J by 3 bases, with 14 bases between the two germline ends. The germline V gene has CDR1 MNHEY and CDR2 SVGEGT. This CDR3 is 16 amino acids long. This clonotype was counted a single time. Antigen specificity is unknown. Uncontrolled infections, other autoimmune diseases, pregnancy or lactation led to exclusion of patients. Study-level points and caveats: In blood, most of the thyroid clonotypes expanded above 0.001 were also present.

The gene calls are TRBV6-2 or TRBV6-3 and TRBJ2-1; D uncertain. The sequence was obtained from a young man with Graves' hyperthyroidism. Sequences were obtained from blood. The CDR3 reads CASSYGNLQHYNEQFF. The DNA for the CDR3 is TGTGCCAGCAGTTACGGGAATTTACAACACTACAATGAGCAGTTCTTC.